The source of this T cell receptor (beta chain) is a study of blood T cell repertoires in COVID-19. Background on the study: Samples taken during acute and convalescent COVID-19 were collected in the United States, Italy and Spain. The analysed material was cDNA or gDNA that came from T cells, B-cell-depleted T cells, or PBMCs.

Authors' methods: Scientists estimated how many nucleated cells there were by amplifying reference gene primers. Sequencing used immunoSEQ multiplex PCR; TCRdb keeps in-frame clones, though not all of them. The V and J calls and clone size are taken from that table; D and trimming were inferred from the DNA. The top ten hold about 10% of the sample, which has about 36,000 clones, about 74% seen once. Patients of the Seattle cohort, enrolled during active infection, were followed longitudinally. The V end was cut by 5 bases, the J end by 2 bases, with 10 bases between. The CDR3 consists of 14 residues. The germline V gene encodes CDR1 LNHDA and CDR2 SQIVND (reference sequence).

Specimen: peripheral blood. The chain joins TRBV19 to TRBJ1-5; no firm D call. The receptor's source is a man aged 70 or older with COVID-19, enrolled during active disease. The CDR3 loop is CASSLPGGNQPQHF. Here the CDR3 DNA reads TGTGCCAGTAGTTTACCCGGGGGCAATCAGCCCCAGCATTTT.